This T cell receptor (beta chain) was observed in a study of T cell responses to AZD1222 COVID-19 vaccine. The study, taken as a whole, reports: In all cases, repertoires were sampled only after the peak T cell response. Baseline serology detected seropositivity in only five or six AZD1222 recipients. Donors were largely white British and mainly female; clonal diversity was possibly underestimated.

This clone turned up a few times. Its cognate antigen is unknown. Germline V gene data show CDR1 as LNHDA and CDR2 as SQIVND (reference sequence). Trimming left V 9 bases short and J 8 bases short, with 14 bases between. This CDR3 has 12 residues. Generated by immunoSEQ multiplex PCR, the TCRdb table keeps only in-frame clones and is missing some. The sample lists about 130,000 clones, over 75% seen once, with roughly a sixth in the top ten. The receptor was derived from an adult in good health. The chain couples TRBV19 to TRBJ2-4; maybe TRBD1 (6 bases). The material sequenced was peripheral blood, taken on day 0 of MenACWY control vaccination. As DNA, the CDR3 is TGTGCCAGGCACGACAGGCTGGACATTCAGTACTTC. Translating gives CARHDRLDIQYF.